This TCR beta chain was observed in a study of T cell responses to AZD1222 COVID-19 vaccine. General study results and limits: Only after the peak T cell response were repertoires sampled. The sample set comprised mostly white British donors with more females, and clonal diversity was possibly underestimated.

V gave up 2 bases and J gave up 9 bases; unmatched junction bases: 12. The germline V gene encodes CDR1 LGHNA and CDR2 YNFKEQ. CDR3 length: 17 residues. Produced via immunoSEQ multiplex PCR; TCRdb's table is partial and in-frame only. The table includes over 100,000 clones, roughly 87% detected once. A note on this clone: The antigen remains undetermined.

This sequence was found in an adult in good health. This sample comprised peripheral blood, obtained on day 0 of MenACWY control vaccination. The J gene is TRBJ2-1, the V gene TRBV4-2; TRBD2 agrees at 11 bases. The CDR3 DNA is TGTGCCAGCAGCCAATTCTCATTAGCGGGAGGGCCGGGTGAGCAGTTCTTC. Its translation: CASSQFSLAGGPGEQFF.